These 4 T cell receptor beta chains were all obtained from the same sample, sequenced in a study of beta chain features in type 1 diabetes. cDNA synthesis used the whole RNA isolate, giving expressed TCRB sequences. The repertoire was sequenced with immunoSEQ multiplex PCR; TCRdb's copy has only in-frame clones and lacks some. The sample shows 360,000 or so clones, about 20% of them seen only once. The sample comprised naive CD4+ T cells from blood. The receptors come from a woman between 18 and 30 years old in good health.

CDR3 residues: CAWSVSGYPYNEQFF. CDR3 bases: TGTGCCTGGAGTGTCAGCGGGTACCCTTACAATGAGCAGTTCTTC. The chain combines TRBV30 with TRBJ2-1, with D possibly TRBD2 on 6 matching bases. The germline gives CDR1 GTSNPN, CDR2 SVGIG (reference sequence). The V and J ends lost 0 bases and 4 bases respectively, with 13 bases between them. This CDR3 region has 15 residues.

CDR3 sequence (DNA): TGCAGCGTTGAGGCCACCTCCTACGAGCAGTACTTC. As protein: CSVEATSYEQYF. This chain links TRBV29-1 with TRBJ2-7; D is uncertain. This CDR3 spans 12 amino acids. The V and J ends lost 3 bases and 0 bases respectively, with 6 bases between them. Germline V gives CDR1 SQVTM, CDR2 ANQGSEA.

This clone has more than one count but fewer than ten. The J gene is TRBJ1-2, the V gene TRBV2; tentatively, D is TRBD1 (6 bases). The CDR3 runs to 13 residues. With 4 bases removed from V and 7 bases from J, the gap between germline ends came to 13 bases. Germline V gene lookup returns CDR1 SNHLY and CDR2 FYNNEI. The CDR3 sequence is CASSATGIGGYTF. The CDR3 bases are TGTGCCAGCAGTGCAACAGGGATAGGTGGCTACACCTTC.

This clone appeared a few times. In DNA, the CDR3 is TGCAGCGTTGCCCCCAGGGGAGGTCTAGCGGGGGGGGATGAGCAGTTCTTC. This codes for CSVAPRGGLAGGDEQFF. V and J are TRBV29-1 and TRBJ2-1; 12 bases line up with TRBD2. Germline loops: CDR1 SQVTM, CDR2 ANQGSEA. Trimming took 4 bases from V and 8 from J; bases not matched to a gene: 15. The CDR3 length is 17 residues.